Shown below are 15 T cell receptor beta chains from a single sample sequenced in a study of TIL therapy for anti-PD-1-resistant metastatic lung cancer. Sequencing used immunoSEQ v3. The method was immunoSEQ multiplex PCR; TCRdb's version includes in-frame clones alone and lacks a portion of them. Of about 60,000 clones in the sample, about 69% were seen once. As for time point: pre-treatment sample, taken before nivolumab and TIL therapy. The sample was blood, taken at baseline. The source is a person aged 25-79 years with non-small cell lung cancer.

The CDR3 here is CASSIGYGPNQPQHF. DNA of the CDR3: TGTGCCAGTAGTATTGGTTATGGACCTAATCAGCCCCAGCATTTT. The V gene is TRBV19, the J gene TRBJ1-5; D call uncertain. Germline V CDR1 and CDR2: LNHDA, SQIVND (reference sequence). The CDR3 loop spans 15 amino acids. Trimming removed 3 bases from V and 4 bases from J, with 13 bases in between.

This clone was detected many times. Distinct nucleotide sequences in the sample also encode this CDR3. The chain is built from TRBV29-1 and TRBJ1-2; 7 bases match TRBD1. V gave up 5 bases and J gave up 5 bases; unmatched junction bases: 5. CDR1 is SQVTM and CDR2 is ANQGSEA in the germline V gene. The CDR3 spans 12 residues. This CDR3 is CSVSEQGYGYTF. The CDR3 DNA is TGCAGCGTTTCCGAACAGGGGTATGGCTACACCTTC.

V is TRBV6-5 and J is TRBJ2-3; TRBD1 might be the D (6 bases). V gave up 4 bases and J gave up 7 bases, with 15 bases separating them. This CDR3 region has 14 residues. Germline V lookup: CDR1 MNHEY, CDR2 SVGAGI. The CDR3 loop is CASSLQGGRYTQYF. DNA for the CDR3: TGTGCCAGCAGTTTACAGGGTGGTCGATATACGCAGTATTTT.

The chain is built from TRBV10-2 and TRBJ2-2; TRBD1 or TRBD2 may be the D gene (7 bases each). The CDR3 is 14 residues long. V lost 6 bases, J lost 3 bases, and 11 bases lay in between. From germline, CDR1 is WSHSY and CDR2 SAAADI. As DNA, the CDR3 is TGCGCCAGCAGGGGAGGGACAGACACCGGGGAGCTGTTTTTT. The encoded protein is CASRGGTDTGELFF.

The genes are TRBV7-2 and TRBJ1-2; 7 bases match TRBD1. This CDR3 is 13 amino acids long. J gave up 14 bases and V 5 bases, and 14 bases lay outside the gene matches. CDR1 SGHTA and CDR2 FQGNSA come from the germline V gene. CDR3: CASSRDSPLSGTF. In DNA, the CDR3 is TGTGCCAGCAGCCGGGACAGCCCTCTTTCGGGGACCTTC.

This clone was recorded a few times. V usage is TRBV12-5 and J usage is TRBJ1-1; D is undetermined. Trimming removed 6 bases from V and 5 bases from J, with 16 bases in between. Per the germline V gene, CDR1 is LGHNT and CDR2 is FRNRAP. The CDR3 totals 14 residues. In DNA form, the CDR3 reads TGTGCTAGTGGCCTGGGGAACCCGGGGACTGAAGCTTTCTTT. Its protein is CASGLGNPGTEAFF.

This sequence joins TRBV6-1 and TRBJ2-3; 14 bases align to TRBD2. Germline CDR1 and CDR2: MNHNS and SASEGT. V shed 3 bases and J 3 bases; nucleotides not matched to a gene: 8. The CDR3 has 18 amino acids. CDR3 bases: TGTGCCAGCAGTGATTGGGGGACTAGCGGGAGTCGTACAGATACGCAGTATTTT. Its protein is CASSDWGTSGSRTDTQYF.

The CDR3 region has the DNA TGTGCCAGCAGCTTACGAGAGCGCCGCTTGGAGTTCTTC. Translation gives CASSLRERRLEFF. The V gene is TRBV11-2, the J gene TRBJ2-1; the D is unclear. V was trimmed by 2 bases and J by 14 bases, leaving 16 bases between them. The length of the CDR3 is 13 residues. Germline CDR1 and CDR2: SGHAT and FQNNGV.

This clone was observed a few times. The chain has TRBV10-3 and TRBJ1-1; maybe TRBD1 (5 bases). V dropped 8 bases and J dropped 5 bases, with 15 bases sitting between them. The germline V gene has CDR1 ENHRY and CDR2 SYGVKD. The CDR3 spans 13 residues. CDR3: CAIYPGGGTEAFF. The DNA for the CDR3 is TGTGCCATCTACCCTGGGGGTGGAACTGAAGCTTTCTTT.

This chain joins TRBV6-5 and TRBJ2-5; a weak D match, TRBD2 (5 bases). The V gene's germline CDR1 is MNHEY and CDR2 SVGAGI. Trimming pared 5 bases from V and 3 bases from J, leaving 13 bases between. There are 14 residues in the CDR3. CDR3 protein: CASSRLGLKETQYF. The DNA of the CDR3 is TGTGCCAGCAGTCGCTTAGGACTCAAAGAGACCCAGTACTTC.

V usage is TRBV2 and J usage is TRBJ2-5; possibly TRBD1 for D (6 bases). The CDR3 is 16 amino acids. V was trimmed by 7 bases and J by 5 bases, leaving 23 bases between them. Per germline, CDR1 SNHLY and CDR2 FYNNEI. In nucleotides, the CDR3 is TGTGCCAGCAACCCAGGGGCTACTAGATTTGGGGAGACCCAGTACTTC. Residues: CASNPGATRFGETQYF.

As DNA, the CDR3 is TGTGCCAGCAGCTTAGTTGGGCCGAACACTGAAGCTTTCTTT. This codes for CASSLVGPNTEAFF. The chain carries TRBV7-9 and TRBJ1-1; D not resolved. V was shortened by 1 base and J by 1 base, with 7 bases between the two germline ends. The germline V gene has CDR1 SEHNR and CDR2 FQNEAQ (reference sequence). This CDR3 spans 14 amino acids.

The rearrangement uses TRBV29-1 and TRBJ2-3; perhaps TRBD2 as D (5 bases). Germline CDR1 is SQVTM and CDR2 is ANQGSEA. This CDR3 has 15 residues. The V end lost 0 bases, the J end lost 0 bases, and 10 bases lay between the germline ends. The CDR3 is CSVEDHRGSTDTQYF. CDR3 coding DNA: TGCAGCGTTGAAGATCATCGGGGAAGCACAGATACGCAGTATTTT.

The CDR3 spells CASSKGTGASYEQYF. For the CDR3, the DNA is TGCGCCAGCAGCAAGGGGACAGGGGCATCATACGAGCAGTACTTC. This sequence joins TRBV5-1 and TRBJ2-7, with 10 nucleotides matching TRBD1. The CDR3 covers 15 residues. V trimming: 4 bases; J trimming: 4 bases; junction bases outside the gene matches: 8. Germline values: CDR1 SGHRS, CDR2 YFSETQ.

The chain couples TRBV5-1 to TRBJ2-2; TRBD2 aligns across 9 bases. The V gene's germline CDR1 is SGHRS and CDR2 YFSETQ. V lost 5 bases and J lost 6; bases outside the gene matches: 5. This CDR3 contains 14 residues. CDR3 coding DNA: TGCGCCAGCAGGTACCAGCGGGGGGCCGGGGAGCTGTTTTTT. The encoded protein is CASRYQRGAGELFF.